What follows describes a single TCR beta chain. Its specificity is unknown. These data are taken from a study of T cells in tuberculosis. Study-level information: A South African cohort included IGRA-negative adolescents, latently infected IGRA-positive adolescents and adults with active tuberculosis.

Study conclusions and caveats: Active tuberculosis alpha repertoires lay closer to GMM-specific TCRs than controls'.

J lost 5 bases, V lost 7 bases, and 8 bases had no gene match. This CDR3 is built from 15 residues. Per germline, CDR1 MDHEN and CDR2 SYDVKM. As for time point: new active TB diagnosis, blood taken before or within 7 days of starting treatment. Libraries were prepared by immunoSEQ multiplex PCR; TCRdb keeps only in-frame clonotypes and omits some of them. The data show fewer than 35,000 clones, 86% seen once. The source of this sequence is an adult with tuberculosis. The rearrangement links TRBV28 to TRBJ2-7; 13 bases are shared with TRBD2. This material consisted of PBMCs, taken at tuberculosis diagnosis. DNA of the CDR3: TGTGCCAGCACCAGGACTAGCGGGAGTCGAAACGAGCAGTACTTC. Translation: CASTRTSGSRNEQYF.